This record covers a single T cell receptor beta chain. This clone was picked up one time. No cognate antigen has been identified for it. Base qualities are missing; no much larger clone stands one base away. The source of the sample is a study of radiotherapy plus CTLA-4 blockade in lung cancer (dated by TCRdb to 2016 to 2019). With regard to the full study: Among enrolled patients, 15% to 20% had an objective response and roughly 31% reached disease control.

Preparation of the library involved the immunoSEQ multiplex PCR assay. TCRdb holds this immuneACCESS table with in-frame rearrangements only. Some clones are missing; in checked studies, unresolved V genes explain under half, and the rest has no known cause. The sample yields more than 100,000 clones; approximately 90% were counted once. Of the sample, about 7% falls within the top ten clones. The CDR3, cysteine through phenylalanine, is 15 amino acids long. Left in the record is the CDR3 DNA by itself, 45 bases read in frame from the first base. V was cut back by 2 bases and J by 4 bases, leaving a gap of 14 bases between them. The germline V gene encodes CDR1 KGHSH and CDR2 LQKENI. Overall study results and their limits: After treatment with radiotherapy and ipilimumab, TCR clones that originated in tumors expanded in peripheral blood. Increased serum interferon-beta after radiation, together with early dynamic changes in blood T cell clones, were reported to be the strongest predictors of response.

In this study, focal radiation therapy paired with CTLA-4 blockade (ipilimumab) was tested in patients who had chemo-refractory metastatic non-small-cell lung cancer. Sequences were derived from peripheral blood, sampled from a patient treated with radiotherapy plus ipilimumab. This TCR came from a human donor with non-small cell lung cancer that progressed on radiotherapy plus ipilimumab. The chain joins TRBV18 to TRBJ1-2, with TRBD1 tentatively as D gene (5 bases match). The DNA sequence reads TGTGCCAGCTCACCAATACGACAGAAGTTCTATGGCTACACCTTC. This gives the protein CASSPIRQKFYGYTF.